This is a list of T cell receptor beta chains from one sample in a study of regulatory T cells in long-lasting Graves disease. TCRdb passed the multiplex PCR reads through MiXCR, listing each CDR3 protein once. The data show 350,000 to 400,000 distinct CDR3 sequences, with 15% seen just once and around a fifth held by the top ten. Sequenced material: peripheral blood mononuclear cells (PBMCs), taken at new diagnosis, from a patient treated with antithyroid drugs. The receptors originated from a female donor with Graves disease. CDR3s include the opening cysteine and the closing phenylalanine or tryptophan. The D gene is left open where the match is weak. Size tells how often a clone was seen (once, few, many) or the class of an expanded clone, and some rows leave it out.

clone_size: few
d_call: TRBD1
v_call: TRBV5-1
j_call: TRBJ1-1
cdr3_aa: CASSFTGEATEAFF
cdr3_nt: TGCGCCAGCAGCTTCACAGGGGAGGCCACTGAAGCTTTCTTT

clone_size: many
d_call: NA
v_call: TRBV24-1
j_call: TRBJ2-1
cdr3_aa: CATSAVSSYNEQFF
cdr3_nt: TGTGCCACCAGTGCGGTGAGCTCCTACAATGAGCAGTTCTTC

clone_size: many
d_call: NA
v_call: TRBV7-9
j_call: TRBJ2-3
cdr3_aa: CASIDGTPRTDTQYF
cdr3_nt: TGTGCCAGCATCGATGGGACACCGAGGACAGATACGCAGTATTTT

clone_size: few
d_call: NA
v_call: TRBV5-1
j_call: TRBJ1-2
cdr3_aa: CASSLEAAGVRGYTF
cdr3_nt: TGCGCCAGCAGCTTGGAGGCGGCCGGTGTGAGGGGCTACACCTTC

clone_size: NA
d_call: NA
v_call: TRBV7-6
j_call: TRBJ1-5
cdr3_aa: CASGYQVNQPQHF
cdr3_nt: TGTGCCAGCGGGTATCAAGTTAATCAGCCCCAGCATTTT

clone_size: few
d_call: NA
v_call: TRBV5-1
j_call: TRBJ2-2
cdr3_aa: CASSLVGGNTGELFF
cdr3_nt: TGCGCCAGCAGCTTAGTTGGAGGGAACACCGGGGAGCTGTTTTTT

clone_size: many
d_call: NA
v_call: TRBV5-5
j_call: TRBJ1-2
cdr3_aa: CASSGTVGSGGYTF
cdr3_nt: TGTGCCAGCTCTGGTACAGTAGGATCCGGTGGCTACACCTTC

clone_size: NA
d_call: NA
v_call: TRBV12-3/TRBV12-4
j_call: TRBJ2-2
cdr3_aa: CASSLAGMGSGELVF
cdr3_nt: TGTGCCAGCAGTTTAGCTGGGATGGGATCCGGGGAGCTGGTTTTT

clone_size: few
d_call: NA
v_call: TRBV12-3/TRBV12-4
j_call: TRBJ2-1
cdr3_aa: CAGASFRDIILNEQFF
cdr3_nt: TGTGCCGGCGCCTCTTTCCGGGACATTATTCTCAATGAGCAGTTCTTC

clone_size: many
d_call: TRBD1
v_call: TRBV5-1
j_call: TRBJ2-3
cdr3_aa: CASSLRTGADTQYF
cdr3_nt: TGCGCCAGCAGCCTGAGGACAGGGGCAGATACGCAGTATTTT

clone_size: many
d_call: NA
v_call: TRBV6-1
j_call: TRBJ1-2
cdr3_aa: CASTFVGWANYGYTF
cdr3_nt: TGTGCCAGCACCTTCGTAGGGTGGGCTAACTATGGCTACACCTTC

clone_size: many
d_call: NA
v_call: TRBV6-1
j_call: TRBJ2-5
cdr3_aa: CASRESQGRGETQYF
cdr3_nt: TGTGCCAGCAGGGAATCGCAGGGGCGGGGAGAGACCCAGTACTTC

clone_size: NA
d_call: NA
v_call: TRBV6-1
j_call: TRBJ2-3
cdr3_aa: CASSEQVGPDTQYF
cdr3_nt: TGTGCCAGCAGTGAACAGGTTGGTCCAGATACGCAGTATTTT

clone_size: many
d_call: NA
v_call: TRBV5-1
j_call: TRBJ1-1
cdr3_aa: CASSLAGQQLRMNTEAFF
cdr3_nt: TGCGCCAGCAGCTTGGCCGGGCAGCAACTACGCATGAACACTGAAGCTTTCTTT

clone_size: few
d_call: NA
v_call: TRBV4-1
j_call: TRBJ1-4
cdr3_aa: CASSHSLGRIGEKLFF
cdr3_nt: TGCGCCAGCAGCCATTCTTTAGGGAGGATTGGTGAAAAACTGTTTTTT

clone_size: few
d_call: NA
v_call: TRBV27
j_call: TRBJ2-5
cdr3_aa: CASSFGGTPKGETQYF
cdr3_nt: TGTGCCAGCAGTTTCGGCGGGACACCCAAGGGAGAGACCCAGTACTTC

clone_size: many
d_call: NA
v_call: TRBV20-1
j_call: TRBJ2-5
cdr3_aa: CSGRHQETQYF
cdr3_nt: TGCAGTGGAAGGCACCAAGAGACCCAGTACTTC

clone_size: many
d_call: NA
v_call: TRBV27
j_call: TRBJ2-3
cdr3_aa: CASSSTPDTQYF
cdr3_nt: TGTGCCAGCAGTTCTACCCCAGATACGCAGTATTTT

clone_size: many
d_call: NA
v_call: TRBV6-2/TRBV6-3
j_call: TRBJ1-6
cdr3_aa: CASSGSNSYNSPLHF
cdr3_nt: TGTGCCAGCAGCGGATCGAACTCCTATAATTCACCCCTCCACTTT

clone_size: many
d_call: TRBD1
v_call: TRBV9
j_call: TRBJ2-1
cdr3_aa: CASSPWDRDYNEQFF
cdr3_nt: TGTGCCAGCAGCCCTTGGGACAGGGACTACAATGAGCAGTTCTTC

clone_size: many
d_call: NA
v_call: TRBV3-1
j_call: TRBJ1-3
cdr3_aa: CASSHTGPGNTIYF
cdr3_nt: TGTGCCAGCAGCCACACAGGGCCTGGAAACACCATATATTTT

clone_size: NA
d_call: TRBD1
v_call: TRBV20-1
j_call: TRBJ2-7
cdr3_aa: CSARGEEGQGVPSYEQYF
cdr3_nt: TGCAGTGCTAGAGGAGAAGAGGGACAGGGGGTACCTTCCTACGAGCAGTACTTC

clone_size: many
d_call: TRBD2
v_call: TRBV20-1
j_call: TRBJ2-3
cdr3_aa: CSARDARENTDTQYF
cdr3_nt: TGCAGTGCTAGAGATGCGCGGGAGAACACAGATACGCAGTATTTT

clone_size: many
d_call: TRBD2
v_call: TRBV20-1
j_call: TRBJ2-3
cdr3_aa: CSARLAGGSADTQYF
cdr3_nt: TGCAGTGCAAGACTAGCGGGGGGTTCGGCAGATACGCAGTATTTT

clone_size: NA
d_call: NA
v_call: TRBV20-1
j_call: TRBJ1-2
cdr3_aa: CSARSDSANYGYTF
cdr3_nt: TGCAGTGCTAGATCGGATTCAGCTAACTATGGCTACACCTTC

clone_size: NA
d_call: NA
v_call: TRBV19
j_call: TRBJ2-5
cdr3_aa: CASSMRPPVGKERETQYF
cdr3_nt: TGTGCCAGTAGTATGAGGCCCCCTGTTGGAAAAGAGCGGGAGACCCAGTACTTC

clone_size: many
d_call: NA
v_call: TRBV3-1
j_call: TRBJ1-1
cdr3_aa: CASSQVAGRPTEAFF
cdr3_nt: TGTGCCAGCAGCCAAGTCGCAGGGAGGCCCACTGAAGCTTTCTTT

clone_size: NA
d_call: NA
v_call: TRBV20-1
j_call: TRBJ2-2
cdr3_aa: CSARDPRANTGELFF
cdr3_nt: TGCAGTGCTAGAGATCCCAGGGCTAACACCGGGGAGCTGTTTTTT

clone_size: many
d_call: NA
v_call: TRBV27
j_call: TRBJ1-1
cdr3_aa: CASSLPWANRNTEAFF
cdr3_nt: TGTGCCAGCAGTTTACCGTGGGCGAACCGGAACACTGAAGCTTTCTTT

clone_size: few
d_call: NA
v_call: TRBV6-5
j_call: TRBJ1-5
cdr3_aa: CASSYSRDGYSNQPQHF
cdr3_nt: TGTGCCAGCAGTTACAGCAGGGACGGTTATAGCAATCAGCCCCAGCATTTT

clone_size: many
d_call: TRBD2
v_call: TRBV20-1
j_call: TRBJ2-1
cdr3_aa: CSVQPGLAGGPSYNEQFF
cdr3_nt: TGCAGTGTCCAGCCGGGACTAGCGGGAGGGCCCTCCTACAATGAGCAGTTCTTC

clone_size: NA
d_call: NA
v_call: TRBV19
j_call: TRBJ2-7
cdr3_aa: CASSIDPLGGGEQYF
cdr3_nt: TGTGCCAGTAGTATAGATCCGTTGGGGGGCGGCGAGCAGTACTTC

clone_size: many
d_call: NA
v_call: TRBV5-4
j_call: TRBJ2-7
cdr3_aa: CASSLGAGSLREQYF
cdr3_nt: TGTGCCAGCAGCTTGGGGGCTGGGAGTCTACGCGAGCAGTACTTC

clone_size: NA
d_call: TRBD1
v_call: TRBV7-2
j_call: TRBJ2-1
cdr3_aa: CASSWDREHEQFF
cdr3_nt: TGTGCCAGCAGCTGGGACAGGGAGCATGAGCAGTTCTTC

clone_size: many
d_call: TRBD1
v_call: TRBV6-1
j_call: TRBJ2-7
cdr3_aa: CASRETGSSYEQYF
cdr3_nt: TGTGCCAGCAGGGAGACAGGGAGCTCCTACGAGCAGTACTTC

clone_size: few
d_call: NA
v_call: TRBV28
j_call: TRBJ2-3
cdr3_aa: CASSLSPVTDTQYF
cdr3_nt: TGTGCCAGTTCCCTCTCCCCCGTCACAGATACGCAGTATTTT

clone_size: many
d_call: NA
v_call: TRBV2
j_call: TRBJ2-7
cdr3_aa: CASIMTYPNYEQYF
cdr3_nt: TGTGCCAGCATTATGACGTACCCAAACTACGAGCAGTACTTC